The clone carrying this T cell receptor (beta chain) has just a few counts. No antigen is known for it. cDNA libraries for TCR alpha and TCR beta, carrying sample barcodes and UMIs, came from 5'RACE with constant-segment primers. TCRdb re-derived calls from the 5' RACE reads in MiXCR, one entry per CDR3 protein. Among some 82,000 distinct CDR3 sequences listed, 10% to 15% were seen once. The data belong to a study of T-cell memory formation after mild COVID-19. In the study overall: In these data, TCR clusters were largely donor specific.

Notes on the study in general: CD4+ contracting clones lay mainly in CM and EM, CD8+ ones in EMRA.

The germline V gene encodes CDR1 SGHDN and CDR2 FVKESK. This CDR3 contains 14 residues. Deletions cut 3 bases from V and 3 bases from J, with 12 bases between. Sequencing was performed on PBMCs or a T cell subset sorted from them (not recorded which). The gene calls are TRBV14 and TRBJ2-7; maybe TRBD2 (5 bases). This receptor was obtained from a young man who had mild COVID-19 (a few samples of this study predate the infection). Cell type and time point are not known. CDR3 coding DNA: TGTGCCAGCAGCCACGGGATAGATGGCTACGAGCAGTACTTC. Translation: CASSHGIDGYEQYF.